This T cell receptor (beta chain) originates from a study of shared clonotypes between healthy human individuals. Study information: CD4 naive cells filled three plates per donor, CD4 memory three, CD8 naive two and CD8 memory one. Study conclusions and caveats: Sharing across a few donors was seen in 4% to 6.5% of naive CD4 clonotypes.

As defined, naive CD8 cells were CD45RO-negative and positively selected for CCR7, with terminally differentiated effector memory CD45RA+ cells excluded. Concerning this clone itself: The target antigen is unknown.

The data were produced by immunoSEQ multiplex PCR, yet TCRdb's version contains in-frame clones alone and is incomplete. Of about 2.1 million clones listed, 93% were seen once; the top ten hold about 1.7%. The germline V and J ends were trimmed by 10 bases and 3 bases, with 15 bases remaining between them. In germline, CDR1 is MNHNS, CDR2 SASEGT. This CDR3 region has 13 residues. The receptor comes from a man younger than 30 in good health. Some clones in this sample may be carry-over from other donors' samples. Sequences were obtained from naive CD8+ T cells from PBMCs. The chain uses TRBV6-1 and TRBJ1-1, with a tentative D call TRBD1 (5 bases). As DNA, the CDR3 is TGTGCCACCGGGCGTCAGGGTGACACTGAAGCTTTCTTT. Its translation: CATGRQGDTEAFF.